The next 8 T cell receptor beta chains were all read from a single sample in a study of blood T cells in healthy people across ages. A second PCR of 7 to 11 cycles used a sample-barcoded 5' primer and a J-beta primer mix. MiXCR was run by TCRdb on the 5' RACE reads, yielding one entry per CDR3 protein. The data hold approximately 1.5 million distinct CDR3 sequences, with 40% to 45% observed a single time. The sequencing input was blood. Receptor source: a woman younger than 30 in good health.

The rearrangement uses TRBV7-3 and TRBJ2-7, with a tentative D call TRBD2 (6 bases). V lost 0 bases and J 5 bases, leaving 11 bases between the germline ends. CDR3 length: 14 residues. CDR1 and CDR2 (germline): SGHTA, FQGTGA. CDR3 residues: CASSLTPGLDEQYF. The CDR3 region has the DNA TGTGCCAGCAGCTTAACGCCGGGACTCGACGAGCAGTACTTC.

The table lists this clonotype with a few counts. The CDR3 region is CASSYRDYTYEQYF. The CDR3 bases are TGTGCCAGCAGTTACAGGGATTACACCTACGAGCAGTACTTC. V and J are TRBV27 and TRBJ2-7; TRBD1 is a possible D gene (6 bases). The V and J ends lost 4 bases and 2 bases respectively, with 12 bases between them. CDR1 MNHEY and CDR2 SMNVEV come from the germline V gene (reference sequence). CDR3 size: 14 residues.

The chain carries TRBV12-3 or TRBV12-4 and TRBJ2-1; no definite D call. The V end lost 6 bases, the J end lost 0 bases, and 12 bases lay between the germline ends. The CDR3 spans 15 residues. The CDR3 nucleotides read TGTGCCAGCAGGTCTCGAGCCAGCTCCTACAATGAGCAGTTCTTC. Its translation: CASRSRASSYNEQFF.

The sample holds many counts of this clonotype. The chain combines TRBV5-1 with TRBJ2-3; D remains ambiguous. Germline-derived CDR1 and CDR2 are SGHRS and YFSETQ. V was shortened by 4 bases and J by 2 bases, with 17 bases between the two germline ends. This CDR3 contains 16 residues. The CDR3: CASSPWNRVATDTQYF. CDR3 bases: TGCGCCAGCAGCCCTTGGAACCGGGTTGCCACAGATACGCAGTATTTT.

This clonotype was counted between two and nine times. J is TRBJ2-1 and V is TRBV29-1, with TRBD1 matching 7 bases. After removal of 3 bases from V and 9 bases from J, the junction contained 11 bases not matched to a gene. The CDR3 covers 14 residues. Germline assignment: CDR1 SQVTM and CDR2 ANQGSEA. In DNA form, the CDR3 reads TGCAGCGTTGAGGTTTCGACAGGGTTCGGTGAGCAGTTCTTC. This translates into CSVEVSTGFGEQFF.

The chain couples TRBV12-3 or TRBV12-4 to TRBJ1-2; the D is unclear. Trimming cost V 5 bases and J 1 base, with 8 bases left between them. CDR3 size: 13 residues. The CDR3 nucleotides read TGTGCCAGCAGTCCCCTAAATAACTATGGCTACACCTTC. This encodes CASSPLNNYGYTF.

In its sample, this clonotype was seen many times. This rearrangement joins TRBV9 to TRBJ2-5, with TRBD1 identical over 7 bases. The J segment lost 4 bases and the V segment lost 2 bases, leaving 2 bases of the junction unmatched. The V gene's germline CDR1 is SGDLS and CDR2 YYNGEE. CDR3 size: 13 residues. The chain's CDR3 is CASSVNRGETQYF. CDR3 sequence (DNA): TGTGCCAGCAGCGTCAACAGGGGAGAGACCCAGTACTTC.

This clonotype has just a few counts. This chain joins TRBV5-1 and TRBJ2-1, with 8 nucleotides matching TRBD1. The CDR3 runs to 16 residues. Germline values: CDR1 SGHRS, CDR2 YFSETQ. V trimming: 4 bases; J trimming: 3 bases; junction bases outside the gene matches: 9. The CDR3 nucleotides are TGCGCCAGCAGCGGAACCAGGGGGCTTCGCTACAATGAGCAGTTCTTC. Translating it yields CASSGTRGLRYNEQFF.